This T cell receptor (beta chain) was observed in a study of T cells expressing NK-cell markers. Study in general: There were seven HCMV-seropositive donors and one seronegative donor among the eight sequenced. Overall study findings and caveats: For roughly 6 donors, the dominant NKG2C+ clonotypes made up roughly 1.0-7.0% of their CD8+ T cells. The study found these clonotypes also leading the CD3+CD56-NKG2C+ fraction in several donors.

A remark on this clonotype: Its target is not known.

This CDR3 is built from 12 residues. UMIs accompanied the 5'RACE template switching by which TCR beta cDNA was made. TCRdb reanalyzed the 5' RACE reads and collapses them to one entry per CDR3 protein, without DNA. The sample includes a few hundred thousand distinct CDR3 sequences. Sequenced material: blood T cells: a sorted CD56 or NKG2C T cell subset, CD4+ or CD8+ T cells, or bulk PBMC T cells (not recorded which). The V call is TRBV23-1, the J call TRBJ2-3. TRBV23-1 is an ORF, with its function uncertain. This receptor was taken from a man in his late teens or twenties in good health. This CDR3 is CASSQSTDTQYF.